This entry lists 17 T cell receptor beta chains sequenced from one sample in a study of Ad26.COV2.S vaccination and SARS-CoV-2 variants. Using immunoSEQ multiplex PCR, the repertoire was profiled, and TCRdb retains in-frame clones only, with some absent. Of a few hundred thousand clones listed, about 89% are singletons. Sample treatment: 15 to 20 received Ad26.COV2.S at low or high dose, single or two shots; roughly 5 received placebo; per-sample allocation not given. Following the first vaccine or placebo injection, samples were taken on day 63. The starting material was peripheral blood, obtained in a trial of Ad26.COV2.S vaccine versus placebo. The receptors stem from a person between 18 and 65 years old who received the Ad26.COV2.S COVID-19 vaccine or a placebo.

This chain joins TRBV4-1 and TRBJ1-6; tentative D call: TRBD1 (5 bases). Per the germline V gene, CDR1 is MGHRA and CDR2 is YSYEKL. The CDR3 covers 15 residues. The V and J ends lost 0 bases and 9 bases respectively, with 12 bases between them. CDR3 bases: TGCGCCAGCAGCCAAGATGGGGCAGGGCGTTCACCCCTCCACTTT. Residues: CASSQDGAGRSPLHF.

This clone was observed a single time. The chain couples TRBV12-5 to TRBJ1-1, with a possible D match to TRBD1 (5 bases). Per the germline V gene, CDR1 is LGHNT and CDR2 is FRNRAP. The CDR3 has 13 residues. With 6 bases removed from V and 1 base from J, the gap between germline ends came to 9 bases. CDR3 sequence reads: CASGADRNTEAFF. DNA for the CDR3: TGTGCTAGTGGAGCCGACAGGAACACTGAAGCTTTCTTT.

The rearrangement joins TRBV7-5 to TRBJ1-6; the D call of TRBD1 is as the table states it, not checked on the DNA. TRBV7-5 is an annotated pseudogene. This CDR3 is 18 amino acids long. This chain's CDR3 is CARSPPGWGRSYNSPLHF. CDR3 DNA sequence: TGTGCCAGAAGTCCCCCCGGGTGGGGCCGCTCCTATAATTCACCCCTCCACTTT.

V and J are TRBV18 and TRBJ2-7, with TRBD2 matching 7 bases. The CDR3 is made up of 16 amino acids. Germline-derived CDR1 and CDR2 are KGHSH and LQKENI. The trim removed 3 bases at V and 5 bases at J, leaving 13 bases unmatched. The CDR3 DNA follows: TGTGCCAGCTCACCCCCTGTCGGACTAGAAGGGAACGAGCAGTACTTC. As protein: CASSPPVGLEGNEQYF.

The chain has TRBV28 and TRBJ2-3, with D unclear. Trimming took off 5 bases at V and 4 bases at J, with 7 bases between the two ends. Germline CDR1 is MDHEN and CDR2 is SYDVKM. This CDR3 region has 12 residues. This CDR3 reads CASSTHPDTQYF. CDR3 bases: TGTGCCAGCAGTACACACCCAGATACGCAGTATTTT.

This chain connects TRBV7-3 to TRBJ2-1, with D possibly being TRBD2 (6 bases). The CDR3 spans 16 residues. Trimming pared 3 bases from V and 2 bases from J, leaving 14 bases between. Germline CDR1 and CDR2: SGHTA and FQGTGA. The CDR3 sequence is CASSLIGGLAYNEQFF. CDR3 DNA: TGTGCCAGCAGCTTGATCGGAGGGCTCGCCTACAATGAGCAGTTCTTC.

A note on this clone: The sample has other DNA sequences that encode this CDR3 too. The V call is TRBV5-1, the J call TRBJ2-7, with D hard to call. The germline V and J ends were trimmed by 4 bases and 2 bases, with 7 bases remaining between them. This CDR3 comprises 12 residues. Germline CDR1 is SGHRS and CDR2 is YFSETQ. For the CDR3, the DNA is TGCGCCAGCAGCCCAAACACCTACGAGCAGTACTTC. This sequence encodes CASSPNTYEQYF.

The chain couples TRBV28 to TRBJ2-5; 8 bases fit TRBD2. Unmatched junction bases numbered 10, after V lost 7 bases and J lost 0 bases. Germline-derived CDR1 and CDR2 are MDHEN and SYDVKM. The CDR3 extends over 16 amino acids. The DNA of the CDR3 is TGTGCCAGCACCTCAAGTAGCGGGAACAACCAAGAGACCCAGTACTTC. Translating it yields CASTSSSGNNQETQYF.

The chain has TRBV29-1 and TRBJ2-5, with 10 bases fitting TRBD2. The CDR3 consists of 13 residues. Trimming at V came to 5 bases and at J to 5 bases, leaving 5 bases not matched to a gene. The germline CDR1 and CDR2 sequences are SQVTM and ANQGSEA. The CDR3 protein is CSVPSGSGETQYF. The CDR3 DNA sequence: TGCAGCGTTCCTAGCGGGAGTGGGGAGACCCAGTACTTC.

The gene calls are TRBV5-5 and TRBJ2-2, with 9 bases lining up with TRBD2. Germline-derived CDR1 and CDR2 are SGHKS and YYEKEE (reference sequence). The V gene end was trimmed by 7 bases and the J gene end by 3 bases; junction bases not matched to a gene: 10. CDR3 length equals 16 residues. The CDR3 bases are TGTGCCAGCTCCCGAGGGGCTAGCGGGGACACCGGGGAGCTGTTTTTT. It specifies CASSRGASGDTGELFF.

The chain carries TRBV18 and TRBJ1-2; the match to TRBD1 covers 9 bases. The CDR3 is 15 residues long. The germline CDR1 and CDR2 sequences are KGHSH and LQKENI. Losses at the gene ends were 2 bases for V and 4 bases for J; bases not matched to a gene: 5. The CDR3 here is CASSPDLTGGYGYTF. In DNA form, the CDR3 reads TGTGCCAGCTCACCAGACCTGACAGGGGGCTATGGCTACACCTTC.

The chain employs TRBV15 and TRBJ1-5, with D perhaps TRBD1 (5 bases). There are 16 residues in the CDR3. V shed 3 bases and J shed 9 bases, with 21 bases lying between them. Germline-derived CDR1 and CDR2 are LNHNV and YYDKDF (reference sequence). CDR3 sequence: CATSSDLTVSARPQHF. The CDR3 DNA reads TGTGCCACCAGCAGTGATTTGACAGTGTCAGCCCGGCCCCAGCATTTT.

The chain carries TRBV6-5 and TRBJ2-3; 8 bases line up with TRBD2. The CDR3 extends over 15 amino acids. In germline, CDR1 is MNHEY, CDR2 SVGAGI. The ends lost 6 bases at V and 3 bases at J; junction bases unmatched: 8. CDR3 sequence: CASSQIGTSTDTQYF. The CDR3 bases are TGTGCCAGCAGCCAAATCGGGACTAGTACAGATACGCAGTATTTT.

This clone was seen more than once but under ten times. This chain connects TRBV19 to TRBJ2-1; 16 nucleotides agree with TRBD2. This CDR3 contains 15 residues. Per germline, CDR1 LNHDA and CDR2 SQIVND (reference sequence). J gave up 8 bases and V 5 bases, and 3 bases lay outside the gene matches. The CDR3 loop is CASSSGLAGGDEQFF. The CDR3, as DNA: TGTGCCAGTAGTTCGGGACTAGCGGGAGGGGATGAGCAGTTCTTC.

J is TRBJ1-2 and V is TRBV30, with a tentative D call TRBD1 (6 bases). The CDR3 spans 18 residues. The germline gives CDR1 GTSNPN, CDR2 SVGIG (reference sequence). Trimming removed 5 bases at V and 0 bases at J, with 25 bases between. The CDR3 DNA is TGTGCCTGGGCGGCCCTCCGACAGGTGGTTGGGGCTAACTATGGCTACACCTTC. Its translation is CAWAALRQVVGANYGYTF.

The rearrangement uses TRBV28 and TRBJ1-2; no reliable D call. The CDR3 runs to 13 residues. Trimming took off 10 bases at V and 2 bases at J, with 14 bases between the two ends. Germline V gene data show CDR1 as MDHEN and CDR2 as SYDVKM. The CDR3 coding sequence is TGTGCCACCATAGCGAGGGAAAACTATGGCTACACCTTC. Protein product: CATIARENYGYTF.

The chain employs TRBV2 and TRBJ1-2; TRBD1 is a possible D gene (6 bases). There are 13 residues in the CDR3. Looked up from germline, CDR1 is SNHLY and CDR2 is FYNNEI. V lost 9 bases and J lost 5, with 16 bases in between. The CDR3, as DNA: TGTGCCAGTACAGGGCCCCCATGGTATGGCTACACCTTC. It specifies CASTGPPWYGYTF. The whole variable domain, filled in from reference TRBV2 and TRBJ1-2, reads EPEVTQTPSHQVTQMGQEVILRCVPISNHLYFYWYRQILGQKVEFLVSFYNNEISEKSEIFDDQFSVERPDGSNFTLKIRSTKLEDSAMYFCASTGPPWYGYTFGSGTRLTVV.